This T cell receptor (beta chain) was obtained from a study of CD8 T cells in Susac syndrome. Study observations and caveats: Only a relatively small number of individuals were included in the TCR sequencing and HLA analysis.

The CDR3 extends over 15 amino acids. V gave up 2 bases and J gave up 1 base; unmatched junction bases: 6. CDR1 and CDR2 from the germline V gene are GTSNPN and SVGIG (reference sequence). RNA totalling about 0.5 to 1 ug underwent reverse transcription with random hexamers. The method of amplification for TCR beta CDR3 was immunoSEQ multiplex PCR, covering 54 Vbeta and 13 Jbeta. TCRdb recomputed calls from the immunoSEQ multiplex PCR reads with MiXCR, one row per CDR3 protein. The table has 150,000 to 180,000 distinct CDR3 sequences, approximately 93% seen once; the top ten hold around 0.21%. CD8+ and CD4+ T cells taken from blood had their TCR beta sequenced. Points on this clonotype: Its antigen is undetermined.

The rearrangement uses TRBV30 and TRBJ2-7, with 9 bases identical to TRBD2. Sequences were obtained from CD8+ T cells from PBMCs. The receptor comes from a human donor with multiple sclerosis. The CDR3 loop is CAWSFSGGHSYEQYF. As DNA, the CDR3 is TGTGCCTGGAGTTTCAGCGGGGGGCATTCCTACGAGCAGTACTTC.